This T cell receptor beta chain was captured by sequencing in a study of T cells after yellow fever vaccination. Points from the study as a whole: From the bulk population, abundant clonotypes could contaminate and appear within FACS-sorted repertoires. Weaker overall was a secondary response that nonetheless peaked faster, on day 5 versus 15. The booster saw the reappearance of most primary-vaccination clones (around 95% CD4, 70% to 90% CD8).

V was clipped by 6 bases and J by 3 bases, with 5 bases between them. Germline lookup yields CDR1 SQVTM and CDR2 ANQGSEA. The CDR3 totals 10 residues. Only a few counts were recorded for this clonotype. Its antigen is undetermined. One entry per CDR3 protein results from TCRdb running MiXCR on the 5' RACE reads. The profile shows about 130,000 distinct CDR3 sequences, approximately 8.4% of them singletons. The chain employs TRBV29-1 and TRBJ1-2; no clear D gene. The receptor was isolated from a man aged 18 to 35 who received the YFV17D yellow fever vaccine. The material was CD8+ T cells sorted from PBMCs, obtained on the day of the yellow fever booster vaccination. CDR3 DNA sequence: TGCAGCGTGGCAGACTATGGCTACACCTTC. As protein: CSVADYGYTF.